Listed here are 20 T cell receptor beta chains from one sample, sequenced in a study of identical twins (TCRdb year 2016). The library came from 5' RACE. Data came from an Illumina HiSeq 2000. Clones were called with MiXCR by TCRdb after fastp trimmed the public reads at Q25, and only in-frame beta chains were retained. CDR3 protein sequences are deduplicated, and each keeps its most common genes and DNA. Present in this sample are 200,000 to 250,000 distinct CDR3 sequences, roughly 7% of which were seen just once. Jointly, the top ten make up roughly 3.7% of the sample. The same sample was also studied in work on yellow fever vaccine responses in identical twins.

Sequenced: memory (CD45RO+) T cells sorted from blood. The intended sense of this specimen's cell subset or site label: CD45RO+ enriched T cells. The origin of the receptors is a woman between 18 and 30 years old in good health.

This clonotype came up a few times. CDR3 sequence (DNA): TGTGCCAGCTCACTTACACCGGCCGCAGGGTACTACGAGCAGTACTTC. As protein: CASSLTPAAGYYEQYF. V usage is TRBV18 and J usage is TRBJ2-7, with a tentative D call TRBD1 (5 bases). This CDR3 is built from 16 residues. Trimming left V 4 bases short and J 3 bases short, with 19 bases between. CDR1 is KGHSH and CDR2 is LQKENI in the germline V gene.

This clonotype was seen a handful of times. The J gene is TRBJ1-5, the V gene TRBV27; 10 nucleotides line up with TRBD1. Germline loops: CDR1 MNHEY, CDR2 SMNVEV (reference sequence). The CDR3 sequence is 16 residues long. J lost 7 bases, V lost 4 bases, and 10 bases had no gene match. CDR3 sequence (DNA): TGTGCCAGCAGTTCAACAGGGGACAGGGGAGACCAGCCCCAGCATTTT. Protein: CASSSTGDRGDQPQHF.

CDR3: CSAVAGRLDNEQFF. CDR3 nucleotide sequence: TGCAGTGCTGTAGCGGGACGCCTTGACAATGAGCAGTTCTTC. V and J are TRBV20-1 and TRBJ2-1, with 8 bases fitting TRBD2. Germline lookup yields CDR1 DFQATT and CDR2 SNEGSKA (reference sequence). With 5 bases clipped from V and 5 bases from J, the junction kept 8 bases outside the gene matches. The CDR3 consists of 14 residues.

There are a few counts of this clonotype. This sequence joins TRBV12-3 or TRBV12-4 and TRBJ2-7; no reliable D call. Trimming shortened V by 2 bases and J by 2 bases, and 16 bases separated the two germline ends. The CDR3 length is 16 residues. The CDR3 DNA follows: TGTGCCAGCAGTTTATTTGCGCGAACCTCAACCTACGAGCAGTACTTC. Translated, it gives CASSLFARTSTYEQYF.

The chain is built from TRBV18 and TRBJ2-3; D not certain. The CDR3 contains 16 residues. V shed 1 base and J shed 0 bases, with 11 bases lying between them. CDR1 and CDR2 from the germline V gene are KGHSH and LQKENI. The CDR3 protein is CASSPRSGPSTDTQYF. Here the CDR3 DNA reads TGTGCCAGCTCACCACGTTCAGGACCTAGCACAGATACGCAGTATTTT.

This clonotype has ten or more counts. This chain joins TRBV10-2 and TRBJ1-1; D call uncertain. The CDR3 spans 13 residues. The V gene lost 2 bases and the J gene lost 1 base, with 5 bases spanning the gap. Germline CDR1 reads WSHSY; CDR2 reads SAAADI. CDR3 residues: CASSESRNTEAFF. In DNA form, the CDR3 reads TGCGCCAGCAGTGAGAGCCGGAACACTGAAGCTTTCTTT.

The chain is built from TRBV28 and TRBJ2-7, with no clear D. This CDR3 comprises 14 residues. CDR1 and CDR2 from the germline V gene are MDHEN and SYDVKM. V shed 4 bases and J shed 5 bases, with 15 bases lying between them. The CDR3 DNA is TGTGCCAGCAGTTCTCGACTCCCTTCGGACGAGCAGTACTTC. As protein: CASSSRLPSDEQYF.

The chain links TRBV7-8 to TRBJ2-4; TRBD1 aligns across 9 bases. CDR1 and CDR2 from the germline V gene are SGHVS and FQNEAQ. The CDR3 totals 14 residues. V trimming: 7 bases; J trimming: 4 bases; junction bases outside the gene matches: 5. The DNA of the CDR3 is TGTGCCAGCAACGATGGACAGGGGAAAAACATTCAGTACTTC. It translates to CASNDGQGKNIQYF.

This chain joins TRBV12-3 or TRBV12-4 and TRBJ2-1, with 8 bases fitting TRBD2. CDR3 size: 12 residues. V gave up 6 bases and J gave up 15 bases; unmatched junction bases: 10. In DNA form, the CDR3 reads TGTGCCAGCAGCTACGTAGCGGGAAGAAGGTTCTTC. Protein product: CASSYVAGRRFF.

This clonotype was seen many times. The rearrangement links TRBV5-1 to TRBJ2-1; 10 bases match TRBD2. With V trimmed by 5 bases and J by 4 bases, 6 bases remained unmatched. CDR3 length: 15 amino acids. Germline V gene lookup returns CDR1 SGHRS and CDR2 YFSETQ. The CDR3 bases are TGCGCCAGCAGTCCAGCGGGAGGGCCGTACAATGAGCAGTTCTTC. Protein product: CASSPAGGPYNEQFF.

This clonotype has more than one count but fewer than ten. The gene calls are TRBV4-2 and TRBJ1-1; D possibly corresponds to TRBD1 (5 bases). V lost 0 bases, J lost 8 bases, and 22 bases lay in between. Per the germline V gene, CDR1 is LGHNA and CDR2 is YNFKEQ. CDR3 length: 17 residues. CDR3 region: CASSQDPVFFRVSEAFF. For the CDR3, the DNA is TGTGCCAGCAGCCAAGATCCGGTGTTCTTCAGGGTTTCGGAAGCTTTCTTT.

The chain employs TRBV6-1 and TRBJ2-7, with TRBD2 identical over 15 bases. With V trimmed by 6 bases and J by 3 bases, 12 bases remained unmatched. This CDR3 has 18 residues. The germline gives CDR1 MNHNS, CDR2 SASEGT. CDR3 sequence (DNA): TGTGCCAGCAGCCACGGACTAGCGGGAGGGCTTATTGACTACGAGCAGTACTTC. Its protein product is CASSHGLAGGLIDYEQYF.

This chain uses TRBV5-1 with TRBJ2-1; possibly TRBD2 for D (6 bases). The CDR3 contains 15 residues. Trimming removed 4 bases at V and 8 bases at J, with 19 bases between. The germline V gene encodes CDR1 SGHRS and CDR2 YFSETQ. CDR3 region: CASSLTLGRSDEQFF. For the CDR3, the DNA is TGCGCCAGCAGCCTAACCCTAGGGAGGAGCGATGAGCAGTTCTTC. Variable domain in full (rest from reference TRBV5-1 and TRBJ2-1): KAGVTQTPRYLIKTRGQQVTLSCSPISGHRSVSWYQQTPGQGLQFLFEYFSETQRNKGNFPGRFSGRQFSNSRSEMNVSTLELGDSALYLCASSLTLGRSDEQFFGPGTRLTVL.

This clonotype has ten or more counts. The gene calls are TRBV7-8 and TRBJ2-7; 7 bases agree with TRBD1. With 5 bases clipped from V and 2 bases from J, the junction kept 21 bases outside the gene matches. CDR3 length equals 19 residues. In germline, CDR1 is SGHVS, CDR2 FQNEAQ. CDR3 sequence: CASSLPGSQGTPTTYEQYF. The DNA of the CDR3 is TGTGCCAGCAGCCTCCCGGGTTCACAGGGGACACCTACTACCTACGAGCAGTACTTC.

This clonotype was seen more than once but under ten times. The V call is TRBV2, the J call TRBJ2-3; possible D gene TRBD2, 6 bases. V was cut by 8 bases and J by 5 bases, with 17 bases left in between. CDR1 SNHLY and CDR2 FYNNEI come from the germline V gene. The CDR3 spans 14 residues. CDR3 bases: TGTGCCAGCCACCGCAGGGAGGAGCGAGATACGCAGTATTTT. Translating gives CASHRREERDTQYF.

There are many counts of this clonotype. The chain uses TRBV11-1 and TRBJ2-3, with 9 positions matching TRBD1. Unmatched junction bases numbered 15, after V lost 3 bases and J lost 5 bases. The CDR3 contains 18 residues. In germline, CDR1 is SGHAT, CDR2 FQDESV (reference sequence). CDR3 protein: CASSFPSDRGDERDTQYF. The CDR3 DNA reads TGTGCCAGCAGCTTTCCCTCCGACAGGGGGGATGAACGAGATACGCAGTATTTT.

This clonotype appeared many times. The CDR3 DNA reads as TGTGCCAGCACCCCGGACAGGGGAAATCAGCCCCAGCATTTT. It is translated as CASTPDRGNQPQHF. The chain links TRBV28 to TRBJ1-5; TRBD1 matches at 9 bases. The CDR3 is 14 amino acids. After removal of 7 bases from V and 4 bases from J, the junction contained 5 bases not matched to a gene. Germline values: CDR1 MDHEN, CDR2 SYDVKM.

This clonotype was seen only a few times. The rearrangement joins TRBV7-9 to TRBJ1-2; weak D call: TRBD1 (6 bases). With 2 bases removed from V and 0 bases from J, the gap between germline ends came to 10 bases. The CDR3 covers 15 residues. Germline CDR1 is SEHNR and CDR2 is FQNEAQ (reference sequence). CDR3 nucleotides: TGTGCCAGCAGCTTATGGGGGGCAACTAACTATGGCTACACCTTC. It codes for CASSLWGATNYGYTF. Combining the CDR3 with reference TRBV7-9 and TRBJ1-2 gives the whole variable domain DTGVSQNPRHKITKRGQNVTFRCDPISEHNRLYWYRQTLGQGPEFLTYFQNEAQLEKSRLLSDRFSAERPKGSFSTLEIQRTEQGDSAMYLCASSLWGATNYGYTFGSGTRLTVV.

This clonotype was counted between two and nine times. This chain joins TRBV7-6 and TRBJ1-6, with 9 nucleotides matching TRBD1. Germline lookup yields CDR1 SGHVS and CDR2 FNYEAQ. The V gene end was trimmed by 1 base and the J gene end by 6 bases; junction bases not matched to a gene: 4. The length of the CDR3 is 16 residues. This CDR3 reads CASSLEGQGFNSPLHF. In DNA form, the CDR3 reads TGTGCCAGCAGCTTAGAGGGACAGGGTTTTAATTCACCCCTCCACTTT.

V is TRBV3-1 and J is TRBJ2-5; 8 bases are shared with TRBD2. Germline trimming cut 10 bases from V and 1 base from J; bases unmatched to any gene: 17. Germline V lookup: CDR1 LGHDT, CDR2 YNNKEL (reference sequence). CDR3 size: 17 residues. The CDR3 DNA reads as TGTGCCACCCGGAAAGGGGTAGCGGGGAGATCCCAAGAGACCCAGTACTTC. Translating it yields CATRKGVAGRSQETQYF.